Following are 9 T cell receptor beta chains from one sample sequenced in a study of blood T cell repertoires in COVID-19. Sequenced by immunoSEQ multiplex PCR; TCRdb stores in-frame clones only, minus some. The top ten clones hold roughly 3.9% of a sample with roughly 260,000 clones, 80% to 90% of them seen once. The sample taken for sequencing was peripheral blood. These receptors originate from a woman aged 40 to 49 with acute or convalescent COVID-19.

The genes are TRBV7-2 and TRBJ2-5, with a tentative D call TRBD2 (5 bases). With 1 base removed from V and 8 bases from J, the gap between germline ends came to 11 bases. This CDR3 is 13 amino acids long. Per the germline V gene, CDR1 is SGHTA and CDR2 is FQGNSA. CDR3 residues: CASSLERLNTQYF. The CDR3 nucleotides are TGTGCCAGCAGCTTAGAGCGGCTCAATACCCAGTACTTC.

The chain couples TRBV11-2 to TRBJ1-4; 11 bases map to TRBD1. The CDR3 is 16 residues long. Per germline, CDR1 SGHAT and CDR2 FQNNGV. Germline trimming cut 4 bases from V and 8 bases from J; bases unmatched to any gene: 9. CDR3: CASSSGQGARVEKLFF. CDR3 in DNA: TGTGCCAGCAGCTCCGGACAGGGGGCTAGGGTGGAAAAACTGTTTTTT.

This chain joins TRBV4-1 and TRBJ1-2; a possible D gene is TRBD1 (6 bases). The CDR3 sequence is 15 residues long. With 0 bases removed from V and 4 bases from J, the gap between germline ends came to 12 bases. Per germline, CDR1 MGHRA and CDR2 YSYEKL. Written as DNA, the CDR3 is TGCGCCAGCAGCCAAGAAGATAGGGGGGGCTATGGCTACACCTTC. Its protein is CASSQEDRGGYGYTF.

This clone was observed a single time. The chain recombines TRBV6-4 with TRBJ1-2; D remains unclear. Germline values: CDR1 MRHNA, CDR2 SNTAGT. The CDR3 is made up of 10 amino acids. V shed 5 bases and J shed 8 bases, with 6 bases lying between them. The CDR3: CASSPMGYTF. The CDR3 region has the DNA TGTGCCAGCAGTCCTATGGGCTACACCTTC.

The V and J genes are TRBV6-6 and TRBJ1-5; unclear D gene. The CDR3 extends over 12 amino acids. The V and J ends lost 6 bases and 0 bases respectively, with 3 bases between them. From germline, CDR1 is MNHNY and CDR2 SVGAGI (reference sequence). The CDR3 loop is CASSRSNQPQHF. The CDR3 nucleotides are TGTGCCAGCAGCCGTAGCAATCAGCCCCAGCATTTT.

The V call is TRBV19, the J call TRBJ1-1; D is possibly TRBD1 (5 bases). The length of the CDR3 is 15 residues. Between the trimmed V and J ends, which lost 7 bases and 2 bases, there was a span of 17 bases. The germline V gene encodes CDR1 LNHDA and CDR2 SQIVND (reference sequence). CDR3 protein: CASTPSGGSNTEAFF. Here the CDR3 DNA reads TGTGCCAGTACCCCAAGCGGGGGATCCAACACTGAAGCTTTCTTT.

The chain joins TRBV3-1 (or the pseudogene TRBV3-2) to TRBJ1-2, with TRBD1 identical over 11 bases. Germline values: CDR1 LGHDT, CDR2 YNNKEL (reference sequence). With V trimmed by 3 bases and J by 5 bases, 11 bases remained unmatched. CDR3 length: 17 amino acids. For the CDR3, the DNA is TGTGCCAGCAGCCACAGATGGACAGGGGGCTATCAATATGGCTACACCTTC. This sequence encodes CASSHRWTGGYQYGYTF.

As DNA, the CDR3 is TGCGCCAGCAGCTTGGCCCCTAGCGGGGGAGATACGCAGTATTTT. The encoded protein is CASSLAPSGGDTQYF. This chain joins TRBV5-1 and TRBJ2-3; TRBD2 aligns across 10 bases. The germline gives CDR1 SGHRS, CDR2 YFSETQ. V trimming: 0 bases; J trimming: 5 bases; junction bases outside the gene matches: 3. The CDR3 length is 15 residues.

The rearrangement joins TRBV7-8 to TRBJ1-2, with D unclear. V lost 5 bases and J lost 5, with 18 bases in between. Germline values: CDR1 SGHVS, CDR2 FQNEAQ. The CDR3 has 15 residues. The CDR3 loop is CASSISSTREYGYTF. DNA of the CDR3: TGTGCCAGCAGCATATCCTCGACACGTGAATATGGCTACACCTTC.